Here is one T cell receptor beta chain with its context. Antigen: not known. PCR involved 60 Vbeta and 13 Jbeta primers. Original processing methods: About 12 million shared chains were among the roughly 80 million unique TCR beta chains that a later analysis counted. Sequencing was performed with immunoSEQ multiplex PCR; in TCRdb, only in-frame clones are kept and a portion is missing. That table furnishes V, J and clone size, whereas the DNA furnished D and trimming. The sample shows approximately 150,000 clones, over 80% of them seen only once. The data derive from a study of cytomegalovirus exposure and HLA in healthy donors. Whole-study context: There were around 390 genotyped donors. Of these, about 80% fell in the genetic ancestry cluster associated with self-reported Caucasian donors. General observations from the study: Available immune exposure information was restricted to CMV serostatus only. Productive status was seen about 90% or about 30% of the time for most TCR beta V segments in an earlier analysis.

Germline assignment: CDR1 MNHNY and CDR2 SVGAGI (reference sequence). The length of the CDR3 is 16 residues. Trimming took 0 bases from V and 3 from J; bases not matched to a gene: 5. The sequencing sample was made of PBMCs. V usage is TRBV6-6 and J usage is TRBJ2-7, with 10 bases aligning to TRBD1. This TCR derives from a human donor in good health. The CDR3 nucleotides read TGTGCCAGCAGTTACTCCCGGGACAGGGGTCTCTACGAGCAGTACTTC. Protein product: CASSYSRDRGLYEQYF.